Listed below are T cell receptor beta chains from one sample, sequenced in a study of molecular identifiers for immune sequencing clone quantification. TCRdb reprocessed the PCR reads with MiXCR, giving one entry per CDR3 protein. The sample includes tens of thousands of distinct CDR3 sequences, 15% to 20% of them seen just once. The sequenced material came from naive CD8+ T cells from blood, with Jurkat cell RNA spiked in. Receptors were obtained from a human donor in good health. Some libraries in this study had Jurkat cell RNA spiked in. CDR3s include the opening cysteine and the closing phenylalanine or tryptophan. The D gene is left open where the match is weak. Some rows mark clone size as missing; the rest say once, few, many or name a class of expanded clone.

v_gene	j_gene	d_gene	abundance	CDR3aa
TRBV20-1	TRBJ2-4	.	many	CSARDPRATGEAKNIQYF
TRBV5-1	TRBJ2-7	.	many	CASSWGTGDEQYF
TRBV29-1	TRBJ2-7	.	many	CSVEDRVYEQYF
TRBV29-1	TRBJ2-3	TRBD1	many	CSVNGGTGFADTQYF
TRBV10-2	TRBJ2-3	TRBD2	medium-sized	CASKSGLAATDTQYF
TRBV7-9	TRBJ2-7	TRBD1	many	CASSHTGAYEQYF
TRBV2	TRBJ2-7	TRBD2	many	CARLAGGLVEQYF
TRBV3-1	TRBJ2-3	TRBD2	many	CASSQDFGLAGGTDTQYF
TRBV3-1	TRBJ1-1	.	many	CASSPLSSSGNTEAFF
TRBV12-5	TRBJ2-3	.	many	CASGLTKAADTQYF
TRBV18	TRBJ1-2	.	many	CASSQSGQIITQTNYGYTF
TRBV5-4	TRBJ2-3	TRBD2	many	CASSLPAGDGGRRGHTDTQYF
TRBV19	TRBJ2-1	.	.	CASSMRARGGNEQFF
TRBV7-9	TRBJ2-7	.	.	CASSLVGAGFEQYF
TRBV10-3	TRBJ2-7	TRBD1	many	CAISPQGAREQYF
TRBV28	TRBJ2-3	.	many	CASSFSGGTDTQYF
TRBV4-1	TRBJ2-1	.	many	CASSLVRSSYNEQFF
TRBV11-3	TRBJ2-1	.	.	CASSLVANPYNEQFF
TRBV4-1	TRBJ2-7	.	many	CASSQTDGTYYEQYF
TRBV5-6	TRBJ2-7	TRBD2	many	CASSLERRLADEQYF
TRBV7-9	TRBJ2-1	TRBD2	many	CASSLWTSGSLNEQFF
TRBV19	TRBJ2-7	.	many	CASSMGFFRDRVYEQYF
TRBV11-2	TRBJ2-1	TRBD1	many	CASSGPGLQGYNEQFF
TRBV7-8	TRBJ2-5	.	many	CASSPSPNPETQYF
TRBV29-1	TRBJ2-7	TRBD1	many	CSVRDREGEQYF
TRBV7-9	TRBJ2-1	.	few	CASLGERQFGEQFF
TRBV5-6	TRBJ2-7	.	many	CASSLATRRLTYEQYF
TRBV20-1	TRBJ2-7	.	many	CSANLRFEEPSGEQYF
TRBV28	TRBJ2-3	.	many	CASSFIGTKDTQYF
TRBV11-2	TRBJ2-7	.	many	CASSLGSTYEQYF
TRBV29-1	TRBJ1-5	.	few	CSVGGGGQPQHF
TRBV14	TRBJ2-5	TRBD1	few	CASSPTGGRETQYF
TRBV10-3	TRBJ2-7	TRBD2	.	CAISNKRGLPSYEQYF
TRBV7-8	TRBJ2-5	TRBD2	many	CASSATLPPGRAMEQETQYF
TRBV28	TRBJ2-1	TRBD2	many	CASSLLAGYSYNEQFF
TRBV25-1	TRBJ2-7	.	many	CASVGGGSPYEQYF
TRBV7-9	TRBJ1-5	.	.	CASSLWEQPQHF
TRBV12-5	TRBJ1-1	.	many	CASGLYRLIGQNTEAFF
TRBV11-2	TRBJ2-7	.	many	CASSQVPSSGEQYF
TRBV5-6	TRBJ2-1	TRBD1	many	CASSSGQGPYNEQFF
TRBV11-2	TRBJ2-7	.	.	CASSFNGYEQYF
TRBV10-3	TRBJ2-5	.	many	CAISEGEGVAETQYF
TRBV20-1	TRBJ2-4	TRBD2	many	CSARGLAGVAKNIQYF
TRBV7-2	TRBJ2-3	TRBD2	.	CGSSQTGLALRTGADTQYF
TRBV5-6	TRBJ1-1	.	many	CASSYGHLEAFF
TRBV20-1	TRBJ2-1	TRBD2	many	CSANKLAGVLEFF
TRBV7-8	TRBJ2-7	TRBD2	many	CASSKTSGVGTYEQYF